The source of this T cell receptor (beta chain) is a study of OX40 agonist ivuxolimab in advanced cancers. Background on the whole study: Ivuxolimab, which targeted the costimulatory receptor OX40 (CD134), was an agonistic, fully human IgG2 monoclonal antibody. Intravenous ivuxolimab was administered to patients every 2 weeks at six dose levels: 0.01, 0.1, 0.3, 1.5, 3 and 10 mg/kg. Of the roughly 51 patients in dose escalation, about 20 had hepatocellular carcinoma, around 15 had melanoma, 9 had renal cell carcinoma and 9 had head and neck cancer. A male proportion of roughly 85% and a mean age of approximately 58 years, ranging from roughly 23 to 79, were recorded for the dose-escalation cohort. Patients were allowed to have had prior anti-PD-1, anti-PD-L1 or anti-CTLA-4 therapy, and approximately 43% of the dose-escalation patients had previously received checkpoint inhibitors. Three dose-escalation patients achieved partial responses, one with hepatocellular carcinoma and two with cutaneous melanoma. Peripheral TCRbeta sequencing was intended to test whether TCR sequence diversity was altered and clonal T-cell expansion was caused by ivuxolimab. The paper reports the monotherapy dose-escalation portion (N of about 50 patients) of the phase I ivuxolimab trial. Overall study outcomes, separate from this receptor: In the 0.1-3.0 mg/kg groups, partial responders were among the patients with the lowest normalized peripheral clonal expansion, particularly in CD8+ T cells. At doses of 0.1 to 3.0 mg/kg, clonal expansion of both CD4+ and CD8+ T cells in blood was seen between baseline and week 6. Low levels of normalized T-cell clonal expansion were also seen in some nonresponding patients. After ivuxolimab, more expanded clones were found on average in CD8+ T cells than in CD4+ T cells. Antigen specificity was not determined for the clonally expanded peripheral T cells.

The CDR3 has 17 amino acids, counting the end cysteine and phenylalanine. Only CDR3 DNA is held: 51 bases, read in frame from base 1. Note on this clone: No antigen is known for it. Base quality data are lacking; no much larger clone is found one base away.

For sequencing of the TCRbeta CDR3 region, genomic DNA was extracted from the sorted cells. The immunoSEQ Assay was used for sequencing of TCRbeta CDR3 regions. Not all clones reach the TCRdb copy of this immuneACCESS table, which keeps in-frame sequences only. Checked studies attribute under half of the gap to unresolved V genes and leave the rest unexplained. In all, the sample holds more than 60,000 clones, and about 94% of those were seen once. The biggest ten clones account for roughly 18% of the sample. The trial excluded patients who had a history of autoimmune disease or were on systemic immunosuppression. In every dose cohort, peripheral blood was drawn for TCR sequencing at baseline, cycle 4 day 1, and cycle 7 day 1. The samples were drawn from a first-in-human, open-label, multicenter phase I dose-escalation trial of ivuxolimab. Adults with locally advanced or metastatic melanoma, renal cell, hepatocellular, or head and neck squamous cell carcinoma were enrolled in the trial. Before TCR sequencing, CD4+ T cells and CD8+ T cells from peripheral blood were sorted into separate populations.

This sequence was found in an adult with an advanced solid tumor such as melanoma, head and neck, liver or kidney cancer. Sample: CD4+ or CD8+ T cells sorted from blood, taken in a trial of the OX40 agonist ivuxolimab. Rearrangement joined TRBV21-1 to TRBJ2-5; TRBD1 reflects the table's D call only, with no check against the DNA. TRBV21-1 is marked as a pseudogene. The DNA reads as follows: TGTGCCAGCAGCAAAGTCCGCCGGGACAGCCCCCACGAGACCCAGTACTTC. Its amino acids are CASSKVRRDSPHETQYF.